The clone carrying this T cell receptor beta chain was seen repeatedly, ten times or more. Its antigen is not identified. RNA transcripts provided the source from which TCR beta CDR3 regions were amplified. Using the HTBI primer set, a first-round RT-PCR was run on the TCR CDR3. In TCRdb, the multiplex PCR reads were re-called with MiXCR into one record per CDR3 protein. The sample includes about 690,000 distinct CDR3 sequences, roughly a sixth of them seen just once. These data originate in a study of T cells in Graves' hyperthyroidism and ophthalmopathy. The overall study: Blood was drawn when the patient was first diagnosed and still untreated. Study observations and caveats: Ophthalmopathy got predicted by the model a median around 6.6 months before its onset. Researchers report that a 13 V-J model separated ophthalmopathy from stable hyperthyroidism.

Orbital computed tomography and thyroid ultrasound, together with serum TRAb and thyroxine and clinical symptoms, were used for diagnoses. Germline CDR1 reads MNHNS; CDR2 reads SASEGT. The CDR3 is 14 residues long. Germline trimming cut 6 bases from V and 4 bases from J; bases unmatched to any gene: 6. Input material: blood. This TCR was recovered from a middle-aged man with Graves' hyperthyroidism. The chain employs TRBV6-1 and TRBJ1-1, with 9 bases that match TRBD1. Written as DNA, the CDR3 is TGTGCCAGCAGAACACAGGGGGCTGGCACTGAAGCTTTCTTT. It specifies CASRTQGAGTEAFF.